The next 5 T cell receptor beta chains were all read from a single sample in a study of shared clonotypes between healthy human individuals. Assay used: immunoSEQ multiplex PCR; TCRdb lists only in-frame clones, some missing. Among 600,000 to 700,000 clones listed, around 78% were seen once. The sequenced sample was memory CD4+ T cells sorted from blood. Subset described: CD45RA-negative fraction. The source of these receptors is a woman aged 25 to 39 in good health.

This clone was found a few times. The J gene is TRBJ2-7, the V gene TRBV19; D tentatively reads TRBD1 or TRBD2 (5 bases each). CDR3 length: 16 amino acids. The germline CDR1 and CDR2 sequences are LNHDA and SQIVND (reference sequence). V lost 5 bases, J lost 5 bases, and 22 bases lay in between. CDR3 in amino acids: CASSHLPTERGDEQYF. The CDR3, as DNA: TGTGCCAGTAGTCACCTTCCGACCGAACGGGGCGACGAGCAGTACTTC.

The CDR3 DNA is TGTGCCAGCAGCCCTCCTTGGGCTAGCGGGAGCCATGAGCAGTTCTTC. Translation: CASSPPWASGSHEQFF. The V and J genes are TRBV25-1 and TRBJ2-1, with TRBD2 matching 10 bases. Germline CDR1 reads MGHDK; CDR2 reads SYGVNS. Losses at the gene ends were 6 bases for V and 8 bases for J; bases not matched to a gene: 13. The CDR3 extends over 16 amino acids.

The genes are TRBV14 and TRBJ2-2; TRBD1 matches 8 bases. CDR3 length: 16 residues. The V gene end was trimmed by 4 bases and the J gene end by 2 bases; junction bases not matched to a gene: 6. Germline V lookup: CDR1 SGHDN, CDR2 FVKESK. Here the CDR3 reads CASSRSGQGNTGELFF. CDR3 DNA: TGTGCCAGCAGCCGATCAGGACAGGGAAACACCGGGGAGCTGTTTTTT.

This clone was counted a few times. The V call is TRBV4-2, the J call TRBJ1-3; 7 bases agree with TRBD1. Trimming cost V 4 bases and J 6 bases; bases outside gene matches: 9. The CDR3 is 15 residues long. Germline loops: CDR1 LGHNA, CDR2 YNFKEQ. The CDR3 nucleotides read TGTGCCAGCAGCCCCCAAGACAGGGCGGAAAACACCATATATTTT. It encodes CASSPQDRAENTIYF.

The chain couples TRBV5-1 to TRBJ2-7, with D perhaps matching TRBD2 (6 bases). Germline V gene lookup returns CDR1 SGHRS and CDR2 YFSETQ. V was clipped by 4 bases and J by 3 bases, with 17 bases between them. The CDR3 contains 15 residues. Here the CDR3 reads CASSGGEEGFYEQYF. Written as DNA, the CDR3 is TGCGCCAGCAGCGGCGGGGAGGAGGGTTTCTACGAGCAGTACTTC.